The 17 T cell receptor beta chains in this list originate from one sample, sequenced in a study of T cell repertoires in cytomegalovirus infection (dated by TCRdb to between 2018 and 2021). These receptors' antigens are unknown. The sample's treatment or condition, from its label and the paper: in vitro stimulation with specific CMV peptide epitopes to enrich CMV-specific T cells. The sequencer was an Illumina HiSeq 1500. Using fastp trimming at Q25 and MiXCR clonotype assembly, TCRdb reanalyzed the public sequencing data and kept in-frame beta chains. Each entry merges the rows of one CDR3 protein and shows their most common DNA and genes. A total of about 770,000 distinct CDR3 sequences appear in this sample, under 35% of them only once. In total, the top ten clones hold approximately 14% of the sample. The starting material was cultured CD8+ T cells from PBMCs, obtained from culture after CMV antigen stimulation. These receptors were obtained from a human donor in good health (CMV status not recorded). Some clones in this sample may be carry-over from other donors' samples.

There are a few counts of this clonotype. This chain joins TRBV27 and TRBJ2-5; 7 bases are shared with TRBD2. From germline, CDR1 is MNHEY and CDR2 SMNVEV (reference sequence). Trimming took 4 bases from V and 3 from J; bases not matched to a gene: 5. The CDR3 runs to 14 residues. CDR3: CASSWGGGEETQYF. The CDR3 DNA follows: TGTGCCAGCAGTTGGGGGGGAGGAGAAGAGACCCAGTACTTC.

V usage is TRBV6-5 and J usage is TRBJ1-1; possible D gene TRBD1, 5 bases. The length of the CDR3 is 16 residues. Deletions cut 4 bases from V and 1 base from J, with 16 bases between. The V gene's germline CDR1 is MNHEY and CDR2 SVGAGI. Here the CDR3 reads CASSLHDSPPNTEAFF. For the CDR3, the DNA is TGTGCCAGCAGTTTGCATGACAGTCCTCCGAACACTGAAGCTTTCTTT.

This clonotype has only a few counts. The chain joins TRBV7-2 to TRBJ1-1; TRBD1 agrees at 9 bases. The J segment lost 4 bases and the V segment lost 4 bases, leaving 4 bases of the junction unmatched. Looked up from germline, CDR1 is SGHTA and CDR2 is FQGNSA. This CDR3 spans 14 amino acids. The CDR3 bases are TGTGCCAGCAGCTATGGGACAGGGATCACTGAAGCTTTCTTT. Amino acid sequence: CASSYGTGITEAFF.

V is TRBV7-2 and J is TRBJ1-6, with TRBD1 as a possible D gene (5 bases). Per germline, CDR1 SGHTA and CDR2 FQGNSA. The germline V and J ends were trimmed by 10 bases and 9 bases, with 19 bases remaining between them. The CDR3 length is 14 residues. CDR3 amino acids: CATLDSVWPSPLHF. The CDR3 DNA is TGTGCCACCCTCGACAGTGTTTGGCCTTCACCCCTCCACTTT.

This chain links TRBV4-3 with TRBJ1-2; 7 nucleotides agree with TRBD1. Germline loops: CDR1 LGHNA, CDR2 YSLEER. This CDR3 has 13 amino acids. The V and J ends lost 4 bases and 7 bases, in that order; junction bases with no gene match: 6. CDR3 residues: CASSPGQALGYTF. The CDR3, as DNA: TGCGCCAGCAGCCCAGGACAGGCCCTTGGCTACACCTTC.

This clonotype has only a few counts. The V call is TRBV15, the J call TRBJ1-5; D possibly corresponds to TRBD1 (6 bases). From germline, CDR1 is LNHNV and CDR2 YYDKDF (reference sequence). V dropped 5 bases and J dropped 2 bases, with 16 bases sitting between them. The CDR3 covers 16 residues. CDR3 DNA sequence: TGTGCCACCAGCGGACCTGGGGGGGCAGGCAATCAGCCCCAGCATTTT. Translated, it gives CATSGPGGAGNQPQHF. Filled out from reference TRBV15 and TRBJ1-5, the complete variable domain reads DAMVIQNPRYQVTQFGKPVTLSCSQTLNHNVMYWYQQKSSQAPKLLFHYYDKDFNNEADTPDNFQSRRPNTSFCFLDIRSPGLGDTAMYLCATSGPGGAGNQPQHFGDGTRLSIL.

This clonotype was recorded many times. The J gene is TRBJ1-2, the V gene TRBV2; 8 bases are a match to TRBD1. V was clipped by 2 bases and J by 4 bases; unmatched bases: 0. Per the germline V gene, CDR1 is SNHLY and CDR2 is FYNNEI. This CDR3 spans 13 amino acids. CDR3 DNA: TGTGCCAGCAGTGAAACAGGGGGCTATGGCTACACCTTC. Protein sequence: CASSETGGYGYTF.

This clonotype occurred a few times. The chain is built from TRBV7-6 and TRBJ2-7; the D is unclear. The V gene lost 5 bases and the J gene lost 6 bases, with 14 bases spanning the gap. The germline gives CDR1 SGHVS, CDR2 FNYEAQ. The CDR3 loop spans 13 amino acids. CDR3 sequence reads: CASSPPTSGEQYV. The CDR3, as DNA: TGTGCCAGCAGCCCGCCCACCTCAGGCGAGCAGTACGTC.

This clonotype was detected many times. The chain joins TRBV7-2 to TRBJ1-4; 7 bases fit TRBD1. This CDR3 spans 11 amino acids. The trim removed 5 bases at V and 13 bases at J, leaving 4 bases unmatched. Germline CDR1 and CDR2: SGHTA and FQGNSA. The CDR3 here is CASSGGQRLFF. The DNA of the CDR3 is TGTGCCAGCAGCGGGGGACAGCGACTGTTTTTT.

The chain employs TRBV12-3 or TRBV12-4 and TRBJ2-7, with D possibly matching TRBD1 (6 bases). CDR3 length equals 17 residues. Trimming stripped 4 bases from V and 2 bases from J, with 21 bases between. CDR3 residues: CASSSRDRPPRAYEQYF. In DNA, the CDR3 is TGTGCCAGCAGTTCCCGCGACAGGCCTCCGAGAGCCTACGAGCAGTACTTC.

This clonotype was seen a single time. The chain is built from TRBV20-1 and TRBJ2-2; TRBD1 or TRBD2 may be the D gene (5 bases each). Trimming removed 2 bases at V and 5 bases at J, with 18 bases between. This CDR3 region has 16 residues. Per the germline V gene, CDR1 is DFQATT and CDR2 is SNEGSKA (reference sequence). CDR3 region: CSARPRASEGTGELFF. In nucleotides, the CDR3 is TGCAGTGCTAGACCCCGGGCCAGCGAGGGGACCGGGGAGCTGTTTTTT.

This clonotype has just a few counts. The chain uses TRBV19 and TRBJ1-2; D is possibly TRBD1 (5 bases). The CDR3 totals 12 residues. Trimming shortened V by 6 bases and J by 3 bases, and 8 bases separated the two germline ends. Germline V gene lookup returns CDR1 LNHDA and CDR2 SQIVND (reference sequence). CDR3 bases: TGTGCCAGTAGGACAGTTTACTATGGCTACACCTTC. The encoded protein is CASRTVYYGYTF.

The rearrangement links TRBV5-6 to TRBJ1-5; D is unresolved. CDR1 SGHDT and CDR2 YYEEEE come from the germline V gene. CDR3 length equals 14 residues. The V and J ends lost 2 bases and 6 bases respectively, with 12 bases between them. CDR3 in DNA: TGTGCCAGCAGCTTTGGTCTGAAAGGTCAGCCCCAGCATTTT. Translation: CASSFGLKGQPQHF.

Worth noting for this clonotype: The junction differs from germline at one of its ends, possibly a read error. The CDR3 protein is CASSLYRENNEQLF. The CDR3 DNA reads TGTGCCAGCAGCTTATACAGGGAAAACAATGAGCAGCTCTTC. This rearrangement joins TRBV7-6 to TRBJ2-1; weak D call: TRBD1 (6 bases). The CDR3 is made up of 14 amino acids. The V gene's germline CDR1 is SGHVS and CDR2 FNYEAQ.

The V and J genes are TRBV4-3 and TRBJ2-3, with 8 positions matching TRBD2. Germline V gene lookup returns CDR1 LGHNA and CDR2 YSLEER. This CDR3 contains 19 residues. V dropped 2 bases and J dropped 3; count of bases not matched to a gene: 16. The CDR3 region has the DNA TGCGCCAGCAGCCAACATCCGGCCGGTGGGGCGGGGGGTACAGATACGCAGTATTTT. It specifies CASSQHPAGGAGGTDTQYF.

V and J are TRBV5-5 and TRBJ2-2; D uncertain. Germline V CDR1 and CDR2: SGHKS, YYEKEE (reference sequence). CDR3 length: 12 amino acids. V was trimmed by 6 bases and J by 6 bases, leaving 9 bases between them. The CDR3 here is CASIQRSGELFF. DNA of the CDR3: TGTGCCAGCATACAGAGGTCCGGGGAGCTGTTTTTT.

The chain combines TRBV27 with TRBJ1-1; the D is unclear. The CDR3 contains 14 residues. Deletions cut 7 bases from V and 0 bases from J, with 12 bases between. The germline V gene encodes CDR1 MNHEY and CDR2 SMNVEV (reference sequence). CDR3 bases: TGTGCCAGCACCTCGGCAGGAATGAACACTGAAGCTTTCTTT. Its protein product is CASTSAGMNTEAFF.